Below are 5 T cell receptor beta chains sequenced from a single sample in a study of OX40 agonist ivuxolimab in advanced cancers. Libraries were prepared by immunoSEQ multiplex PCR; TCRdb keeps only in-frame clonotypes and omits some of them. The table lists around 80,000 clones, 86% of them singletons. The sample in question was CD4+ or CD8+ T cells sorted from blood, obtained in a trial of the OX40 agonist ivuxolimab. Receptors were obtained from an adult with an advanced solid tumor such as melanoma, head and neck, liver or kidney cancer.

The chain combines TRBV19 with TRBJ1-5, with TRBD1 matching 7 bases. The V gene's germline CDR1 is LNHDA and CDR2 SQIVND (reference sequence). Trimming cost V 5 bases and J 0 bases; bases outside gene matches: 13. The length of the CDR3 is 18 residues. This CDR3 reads CASSLTGTAIYSNQPQHF. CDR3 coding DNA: TGTGCCAGTAGTTTAACCGGGACAGCTATCTATAGCAATCAGCCCCAGCATTTT.

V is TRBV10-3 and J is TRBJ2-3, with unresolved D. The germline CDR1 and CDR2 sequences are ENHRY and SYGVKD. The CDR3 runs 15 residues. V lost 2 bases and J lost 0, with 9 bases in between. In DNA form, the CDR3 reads TGTGCCATCAGTGAGAGCCAAATTAGCACAGATACGCAGTATTTT. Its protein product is CAISESQISTDTQYF.

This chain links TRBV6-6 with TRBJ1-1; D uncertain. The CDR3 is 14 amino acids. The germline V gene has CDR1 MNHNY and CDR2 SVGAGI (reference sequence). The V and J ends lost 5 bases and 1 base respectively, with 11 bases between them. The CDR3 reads CASSPPTQNTEAFF. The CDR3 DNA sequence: TGTGCCAGCAGTCCCCCAACCCAGAACACTGAAGCTTTCTTT.

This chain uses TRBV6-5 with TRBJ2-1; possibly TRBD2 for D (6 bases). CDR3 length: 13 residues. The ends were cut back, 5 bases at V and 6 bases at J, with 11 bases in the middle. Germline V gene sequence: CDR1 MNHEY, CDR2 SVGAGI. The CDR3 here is CASSQAGTNEQFF. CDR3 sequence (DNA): TGTGCCAGCAGTCAAGCGGGTACCAATGAGCAGTTCTTC.

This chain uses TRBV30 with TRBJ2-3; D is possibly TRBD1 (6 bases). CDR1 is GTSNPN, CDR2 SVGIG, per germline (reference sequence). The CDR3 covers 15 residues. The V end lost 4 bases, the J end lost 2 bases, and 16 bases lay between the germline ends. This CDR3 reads CAWIPGQRTTDTQYF. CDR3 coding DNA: TGTGCCTGGATTCCGGGACAACGAACCACAGATACGCAGTATTTT.